Given below is one TCR beta chain in context. Its antigen target is currently unknown. No base quality values were provided; no much bigger clone lies one nucleotide off. The same CDR3 arises from other DNA sequences in this sample as well. Using the deep immunoSEQ assay, TCR CDR3 regions were amplified from genomic DNA by multiplex PCR. Extracted genomic DNA from each cell subset was spread evenly across all wells of several immunoSEQ 96-well plates, with each plate serving as a replicate. Each replicate PCR for sorted subsets received about 220 ng genomic DNA, equal to around 32,000 T cell genomes. Purified libraries were measured with a Qubit 3.0 fluorometer, size-checked on a Bioanalyzer 2100, and measured again with the KAPA Library Quantification kit. Each immunoSEQ 96-well plate was sequenced on its own single-read 150-cycle Illumina NextSeq 550 flow cell. Per the authors' processing: Because the immunoSEQ output included only junctional sequences and no quality scores, the filtering could not be the same as the filtering used for full-length reads. To assign V/J genes and CDR3, sequences were annotated using PyIR, a Python wrapper for IgBLAST v1.9, with IMGT germline references. Reads were removed for weak V/J assignments (E-value above 1e-6), missing CDR3, stop codons, out-of-frame junctions, or ambiguous translated residues. V3J clonotypes were defined as sequences sharing an identical inferred V gene, J gene, and CDR3 amino acid sequence. To compute the percentage overlap between repertoires, the number of shared unique clonotypes was divided by the size of the smaller repertoire. RTK rarefaction, the Chao1 estimator, and Recon v2.1 estimates of unobserved clonotypes were used to assess repertoire richness. For all TCRbeta clonotypes obtained by the gDNA method from a few donors, generation probabilities were computed with OLGA. TCRdb provides this immuneACCESS table in a form limited to in-frame rearrangements. Some clones are lacking; in checked studies, under half of them reflect an unresolved V gene, and why the rest are absent is not known. The V and J calls and clone size come from that table; D and trimming were worked out from the DNA. Counted in this sample were roughly 2.1 million clones; 85% to 95% of them appeared once. The biggest ten clones account for under 2% of the sample.

CD8 naive samples consisted of CD45RO-negative cells that were positively selected for CCR7, yielding a CD45RA+CCR7+ population without TemRA cells. Healthy HIV-negative adults with no recently reported acute infections or vaccinations were included as donors. Every donor was a Caucasian adult residing in Nashville, Tennessee, USA. Blood was collected by leukapheresis, and PBMCs were isolated by Ficoll-Histopaque density gradient centrifugation and then cryopreserved in liquid nitrogen vapor phase. Purity and quantity of every magnetically sorted T cell population were checked by analytical flow cytometry. Each sorted fraction had its genomic DNA isolated and then quantified by UV absorbance on a Nanodrop 2000c. This entry comes from a study of shared clonotypes between healthy human individuals (dated by TCRdb to 2018 to 2021). Study-wide context: The cohort comprised two women and three men aged 18 to 49 years. For each donor, three plates each were used for CD4 naive and CD4 memory, two plates were used for CD8 naive, and one plate was used for CD8 memory. To estimate repertoire size and how much clonotype sharing occurs between individuals, the study deeply sequenced the blood TCR repertoires of five healthy adults. Libraries were prepared and TCR repertoires were sequenced by different laboratories using diverse techniques, in order to increase sequencing depth and limit assay-specific biases. Each donor's leukapheresis produced roughly between roughly 0.9 and 8.9 billion PBMCs.

CDR1 and CDR2 are drawn from the germline V gene (reference sequence): LNHDA, SQIVND. V loses 3 bases, J loses 1 base, and the germline ends lie 3 bases apart. The CDR3 goes from the cysteine to the phenylalanine over 12 residues. Here the CDR3 DNA is all that survives: 36 bases in frame from base 1. General findings and caveats noted by the study authors: Naive subsets generally had larger estimated clonotype richness than memory subsets. Compared with non-shared clonotypes, clonotypes shared by all four sorted-subset donors had higher generation probabilities. Across a handful of donors, about 5% of naive CD4, 3% to 4% of naive CD8, about 2% of memory CD4, and approximately 0.4% of memory CD8 clonotypes were shared. Incomplete sequencing was indicated by rarefaction of sorted-subset datasets, despite the large sequencing depth. Pairwise subsampling led to the expectation that sequencing depth would affect the degree of clonotype sharing among donors. The genetic and exposure-history diversity represented was limited by the small number of donors. Sampling was limited to blood, and TCR repertoires in tissue likely differ from TCR repertoires in blood.

This chain is built from TRBV19 and TRBJ1-1, with no confidently assigned D gene. Sample: naive CD8+ T cells from PBMCs. The cell subset or site label here, explained by the study, means: CD45RA+CCR7+. The sequence was collected from a man between 18 and 29 years old in good health. Some clones in this sample may be carry-over from other donors' samples. The nucleotides read TGTGCCAGTAGTATCGGGAACACTGAAGCTTTCTTT. The resulting protein is CASSIGNTEAFF.